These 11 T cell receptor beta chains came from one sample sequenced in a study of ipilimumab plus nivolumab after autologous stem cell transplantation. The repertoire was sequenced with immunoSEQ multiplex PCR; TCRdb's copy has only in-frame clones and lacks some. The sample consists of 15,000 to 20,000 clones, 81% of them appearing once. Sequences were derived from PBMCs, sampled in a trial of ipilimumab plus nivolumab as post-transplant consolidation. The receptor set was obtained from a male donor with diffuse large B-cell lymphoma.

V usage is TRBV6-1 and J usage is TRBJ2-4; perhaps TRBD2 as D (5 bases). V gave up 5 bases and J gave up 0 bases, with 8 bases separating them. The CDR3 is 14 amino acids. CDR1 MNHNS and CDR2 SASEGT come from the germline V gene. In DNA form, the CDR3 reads TGTGCCAGCAGTAGGACTGGAGCCAAAAACATTCAGTACTTC. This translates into CASSRTGAKNIQYF.

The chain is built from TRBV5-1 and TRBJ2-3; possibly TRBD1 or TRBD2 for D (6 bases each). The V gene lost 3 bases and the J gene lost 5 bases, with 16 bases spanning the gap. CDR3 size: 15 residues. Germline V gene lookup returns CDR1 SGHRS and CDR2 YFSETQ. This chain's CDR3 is CASSSEGGAVDTQYF. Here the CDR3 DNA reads TGCGCCAGCAGCTCGGAGGGGGGCGCGGTAGATACGCAGTATTTT.

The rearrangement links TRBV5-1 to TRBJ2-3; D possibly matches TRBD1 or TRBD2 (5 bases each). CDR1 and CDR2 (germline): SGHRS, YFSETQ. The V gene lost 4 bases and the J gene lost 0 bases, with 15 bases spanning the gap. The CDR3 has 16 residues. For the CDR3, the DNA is TGCGCCAGCAGCCCCGGATCGGGGCCTAGCACAGATACGCAGTATTTT. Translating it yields CASSPGSGPSTDTQYF. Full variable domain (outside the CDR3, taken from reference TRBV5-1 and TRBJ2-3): KAGVTQTPRYLIKTRGQQVTLSCSPISGHRSVSWYQQTPGQGLQFLFEYFSETQRNKGNFPGRFSGRQFSNSRSEMNVSTLELGDSALYLCASSPGSGPSTDTQYFGPGTRLTVL.

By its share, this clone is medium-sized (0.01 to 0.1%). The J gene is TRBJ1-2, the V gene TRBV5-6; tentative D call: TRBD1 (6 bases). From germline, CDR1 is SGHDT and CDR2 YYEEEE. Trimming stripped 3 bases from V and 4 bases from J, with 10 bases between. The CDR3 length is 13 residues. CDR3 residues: CASSSGQTYGYTF. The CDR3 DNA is TGTGCCAGCAGCTCAGGACAGACCTATGGCTACACCTTC.

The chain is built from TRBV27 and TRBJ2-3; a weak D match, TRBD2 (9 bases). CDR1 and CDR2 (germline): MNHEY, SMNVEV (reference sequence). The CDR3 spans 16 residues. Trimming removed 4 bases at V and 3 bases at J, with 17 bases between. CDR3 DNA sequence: TGTGCCAGCAGTTCAGGGGGCGGGGGGGCGACAGATACGCAGTATTTT. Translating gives CASSSGGGGATDTQYF.

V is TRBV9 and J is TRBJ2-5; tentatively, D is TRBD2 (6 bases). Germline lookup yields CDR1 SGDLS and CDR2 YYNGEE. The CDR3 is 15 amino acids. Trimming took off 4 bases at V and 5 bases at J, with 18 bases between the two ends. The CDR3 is CASSLAGGDWETQYF. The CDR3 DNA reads TGTGCCAGCAGCCTCGCCGGCGGGGATTGGGAGACCCAGTACTTC.

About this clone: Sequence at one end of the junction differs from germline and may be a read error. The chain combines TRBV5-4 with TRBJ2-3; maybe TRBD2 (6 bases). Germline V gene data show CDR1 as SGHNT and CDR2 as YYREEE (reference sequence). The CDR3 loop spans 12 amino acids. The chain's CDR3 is CSGGADADTQYF. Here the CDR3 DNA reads TGCTCTGGCGGGGCGGATGCAGATACGCAGTATTTT.

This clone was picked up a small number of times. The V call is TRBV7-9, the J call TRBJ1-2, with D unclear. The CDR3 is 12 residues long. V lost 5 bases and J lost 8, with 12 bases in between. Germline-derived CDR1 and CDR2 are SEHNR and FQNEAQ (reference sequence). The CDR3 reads CASSTDLTGYTF. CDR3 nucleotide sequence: TGTGCCAGCAGCACTGACCTAACGGGCTACACCTTC.

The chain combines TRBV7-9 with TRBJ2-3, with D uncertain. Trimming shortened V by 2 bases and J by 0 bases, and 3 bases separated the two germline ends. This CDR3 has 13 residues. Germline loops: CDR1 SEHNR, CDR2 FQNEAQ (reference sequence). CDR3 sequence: CASSLISTDTQYF. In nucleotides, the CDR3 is TGTGCCAGCAGCTTAATAAGCACAGATACGCAGTATTTT.

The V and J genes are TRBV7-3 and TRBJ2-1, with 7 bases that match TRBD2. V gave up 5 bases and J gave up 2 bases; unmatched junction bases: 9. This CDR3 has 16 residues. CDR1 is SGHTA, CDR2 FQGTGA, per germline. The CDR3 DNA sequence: TGTGCCAGCAGCGAGGGAGGCCGGGGGGCCTACAATGAGCAGTTCTTC. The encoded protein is CASSEGGRGAYNEQFF.

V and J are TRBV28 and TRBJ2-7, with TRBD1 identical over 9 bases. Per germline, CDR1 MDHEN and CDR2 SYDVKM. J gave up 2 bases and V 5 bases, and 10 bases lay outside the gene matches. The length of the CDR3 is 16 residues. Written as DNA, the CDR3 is TGTGCCAGCAGTCCTCCCCGACAGGGGGGAGCCTACGAGCAGTACTTC. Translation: CASSPPRQGGAYEQYF.